The TCR beta chain under discussion was sequenced for a study of blood T cell repertoires in COVID-19. Study-level background: Donors in the United States, Italy and Spain gave samples during acute or convalescent COVID-19.

This CDR3 is 15 amino acids long. Unmatched junction bases numbered 4, after V lost 2 bases and J lost 0 bases. The germline CDR1 and CDR2 sequences are MGHRA and YSYEKL. In the authors' workflow: Amplification from reference gene primers served as the basis for estimated nucleated cell counts. Measured with immunoSEQ multiplex PCR; TCRdb has only the in-frame clones, and not every one. V and J calls and clone size follow that table, whereas D and trimming were derived from the DNA. This table holds some 80,000 clones, around nine tenths found once. Material: peripheral blood. The receptor's source is a woman at least 80 years old with active or convalescent COVID-19. The V and J genes are TRBV4-1 and TRBJ2-7, with 7 bases fitting TRBD2. The CDR3 sequence is CASSQFLADSYEQYF. The CDR3 DNA reads TGCGCCAGCAGCCAATTTCTAGCGGACTCCTACGAGCAGTACTTC.